This TCR beta chain was documented in a study of blood T cell repertoires in COVID-19. Study-wide context: Italy, Spain and the United States were the sources of the convalescent and acute COVID-19 samples.

The protocol was immunoSEQ multiplex PCR, while the TCRdb copy is restricted to in-frame clones and leaves out a portion. Of roughly 300,000 clones in the sample, under 90% are singletons; the top ten hold around 2.9%. The CDR3 is 15 residues long. Losses at the gene ends were 8 bases for V and 4 bases for J; bases not matched to a gene: 11. From germline, CDR1 is MNHEY and CDR2 SMNVEV (reference sequence). The material sequenced was peripheral blood. This chain links TRBV27 with TRBJ2-7, with 10 positions matching TRBD1. The TCR originated in a woman aged 55 to 70 with active or convalescent COVID-19. The CDR3 region has the DNA TGTGCCAGCCCCAAACCGGGACAGGGGTTTTACGAGCAGTACTTC. Translated: CASPKPGQGFYEQYF.